This passage covers 15 T cell receptor beta chains from one sample sequenced in a study of CD8+ T cells in alopecia areata. Treatment in this sample: oral pan-JAK inhibitor, 5-10 mg twice daily. In each case, RNA was isolated and then reverse transcribed into cDNA as the sequencing template. Here immunoSEQ multiplex PCR was the method, and the copy in TCRdb shows in-frame clones only, minus some. The profile shows 50,000 to 65,000 clones, under 60% of them singletons. The material sequenced was CD8+ T cells sorted from blood, taken between weeks 36 and 40, from a patient treated with tofacitinib. The receptor source for this set is a human donor with alopecia areata.

The chain is built from TRBV29-1 and TRBJ1-2; 8 positions agree with TRBD1. Per germline, CDR1 SQVTM and CDR2 ANQGSEA. This CDR3 contains 13 residues. The V and J ends lost 5 bases and 8 bases, in that order; junction bases with no gene match: 10. The DNA of the CDR3 is TGCAGCGTTTTCACAGGGGGTAGCGGGGGCTACACCTTC. This translates into CSVFTGGSGGYTF.

The CDR3 region is CAILDPGLTYEQYF. For the CDR3, the DNA is TGTGCCATCCTTGACCCGGGACTTACCTACGAGCAGTACTTC. The J gene is TRBJ2-7, the V gene TRBV10-3, with D perhaps TRBD2 (6 bases). The germline gives CDR1 ENHRY, CDR2 SYGVKD. Trimming removed 8 bases from V and 2 bases from J, with 16 bases in between. The CDR3 is made up of 14 amino acids.

This rearrangement joins TRBV11-2 to TRBJ2-7, with D hard to call. Per germline, CDR1 SGHAT and CDR2 FQNNGV. V was cut by 5 bases and J by 6 bases, with 14 bases left in between. The CDR3 extends over 13 amino acids. The CDR3 loop is CASSPLYSFEQYF. As DNA, the CDR3 is TGTGCCAGCAGCCCACTATACTCGTTCGAGCAGTACTTC.

The chain has TRBV4-1 and TRBJ2-7, with TRBD1 matching over 8 bases. This CDR3 contains 14 residues. Germline trimming cut 0 bases from V and 5 bases from J; bases unmatched to any gene: 3. Germline V gene lookup returns CDR1 MGHRA and CDR2 YSYEKL. CDR3 sequence: CASSQDPGGDEQYF. For the CDR3, the DNA is TGCGCCAGCAGCCAAGATCCAGGGGGCGACGAGCAGTACTTC.

This clone showed up just a few times. The chain is built from TRBV29-1 and TRBJ2-1; D gene uncertain. The germline V and J ends were trimmed by 3 bases and 7 bases, with 13 bases remaining between them. The CDR3 is 13 amino acids. In germline, CDR1 is SQVTM, CDR2 ANQGSEA. This CDR3 is CSVESGFGNEQFF. In nucleotides, the CDR3 is TGCAGCGTTGAGTCCGGGTTTGGGAATGAGCAGTTCTTC.

The V call is TRBV29-1, the J call TRBJ2-2; D is perhaps TRBD1 or TRBD2 (5 bases each). Trimming stripped 7 bases from V and 2 bases from J, with 11 bases between. The CDR3 has 13 residues. Germline V gene data show CDR1 as SQVTM and CDR2 as ANQGSEA. The CDR3 loop reads CSARDANTGELFF. As DNA, the CDR3 is TGCAGCGCCAGGGACGCTAACACCGGGGAGCTGTTTTTT.

V and J are TRBV7-2 and TRBJ2-3, with 8 bases aligning to TRBD2. Trimming cost V 2 bases and J 2 bases; bases outside gene matches: 15. The germline V gene encodes CDR1 SGHTA and CDR2 FQGNSA. This CDR3 region has 19 residues. CDR3 protein: CASSLMSFSGNPNTDTQYF. The CDR3 nucleotides read TGTGCCAGCAGCTTAATGTCTTTTAGCGGGAACCCCAACACAGATACGCAGTATTTT. The whole variable domain, filled in from reference TRBV7-2 and TRBJ2-3, reads GAGVSQSPSNKVTEKGKDVELRCDPISGHTALYWYRQSLGQGLEFLIYFQGNSAPDKSGLPSDRFSAERTGGSVSTLTIQRTQQEDSAVYLCASSLMSFSGNPNTDTQYFGPGTRLTVL.

This clone was picked up one time. The rearrangement uses TRBV29-1 and TRBJ2-3; 11 positions agree with TRBD2. Per germline, CDR1 SQVTM and CDR2 ANQGSEA. V gave up 0 bases and J gave up 7 bases; unmatched junction bases: 6. There are 15 residues in the CDR3. CDR3 region: CSVEDQGLAENTQYF. The CDR3 coding sequence is TGCAGCGTTGAAGATCAGGGACTAGCGGAGAATACGCAGTATTTT.

The J gene is TRBJ2-4, the V gene TRBV27, with D tentatively TRBD1 (7 bases). Trimming stripped 6 bases from V and 8 bases from J, with 14 bases between. There are 13 residues in the CDR3. Germline lookup yields CDR1 MNHEY and CDR2 SMNVEV (reference sequence). In DNA form, the CDR3 reads TGTGCCAGCAGATCGACAGGGACTGACATTCAGTACTTC. Translated, it gives CASRSTGTDIQYF.

This clone has a handful of counts. The V gene is TRBV15, the J gene TRBJ1-2, with 7 nucleotides matching TRBD1. The trim removed 0 bases at V and 0 bases at J, leaving 4 bases unmatched. Germline CDR1 is LNHNV and CDR2 is YYDKDF (reference sequence). The CDR3 is 16 amino acids. CDR3 bases: TGTGCCACCAGCAGAGATTTGGGGACAGCTAACTATGGCTACACCTTC. It is translated as CATSRDLGTANYGYTF.

The chain is built from TRBV7-9 and TRBJ1-1; 7 bases line up with TRBD1. Germline CDR1 is SEHNR and CDR2 is FQNEAQ (reference sequence). The CDR3 spans 13 residues. After removal of 4 bases from V and 7 bases from J, the junction contained 6 bases not matched to a gene. The CDR3 here is CASSSARDSEAFF. The CDR3 coding sequence is TGTGCCAGCAGCTCCGCTCGGGACAGTGAAGCTTTCTTT.

This clone was seen a few times. This chain connects TRBV9 to TRBJ2-1; D perhaps matches TRBD2 (6 bases). CDR3 length: 14 residues. The germline V gene has CDR1 SGDLS and CDR2 YYNGEE. Deletions cut 0 bases from V and 7 bases from J, with 11 bases between. The CDR3 DNA reads as TGTGCCAGCAGCGTAGCGGGAGTGCGGAATGAGCAGTTCTTC. The encoded protein is CASSVAGVRNEQFF.

This sequence joins TRBV2 and TRBJ2-3; 11 positions agree with TRBD2. With V trimmed by 6 bases and J by 2 bases, 22 bases remained unmatched. Germline assignment: CDR1 SNHLY and CDR2 FYNNEI. CDR3 size: 21 residues. The CDR3 nucleotides read TGTGCCAGCAGGGACGGAATCCCGGTTTCTAGCGGGAGGACCTTCACAGATACGCAGTATTTT. Its translation: CASRDGIPVSSGRTFTDTQYF.

The V gene is TRBV9, the J gene TRBJ2-3, with 13 bases that match TRBD2. With 1 base clipped from V and 0 bases from J, the junction kept 2 bases outside the gene matches. The CDR3 is 17 amino acids. Germline V lookup: CDR1 SGDLS, CDR2 YYNGEE. The CDR3 loop reads CASSVWGLAGSTDTQYF. The CDR3 DNA reads as TGTGCCAGCAGCGTATGGGGACTAGCGGGAAGCACAGATACGCAGTATTTT.

This clone showed up just a few times. This chain joins TRBV7-2 and TRBJ2-7, with 7 bases fitting TRBD1. The CDR3 sequence is 13 residues long. With V trimmed by 5 bases and J by 3 bases, 4 bases remained unmatched. Germline CDR1 and CDR2: SGHTA and FQGNSA. CDR3: CASSPGDSYEQYF. The CDR3 DNA reads TGTGCCAGCAGCCCCGGGGACAGCTACGAGCAGTACTTC.